This T cell receptor (beta chain) emerged from a study of shared clonotypes between healthy human individuals (dated by TCRdb to the early 2020s). In the study overall: A few men and two women, aged 18 to 49 years, made up the cohort. For each donor, CD4 naive and CD4 memory were each given three plates, CD8 naive was given two plates, and CD8 memory was given one plate. Each donor's leukapheresis produced roughly between roughly 0.94 and 9.5 billion PBMCs. Libraries were prepared and TCR repertoires were sequenced by different laboratories using diverse techniques, in order to increase sequencing depth and limit assay-specific biases. To estimate repertoire size and how much clonotypes are shared between individuals, the study performed deep sequencing of blood TCR repertoires from about five healthy adults.

Results and caveats for the whole study, not just this receptor: Estimated clonotype richness was generally larger for naive than for memory subsets. Across four donors, about 5.2% of naive CD4, approximately 4% of naive CD8, roughly 2.3% of memory CD4, and approximately 0.4% of memory CD8 clonotypes were shared. Sampling was limited to blood, and TCR repertoires in tissue likely differ from TCR repertoires in blood. Because the study included a small number of donors, the genetic and exposure-history diversity represented was limited. Rarefaction of sorted-subset datasets indicated incomplete sequencing despite the large sequencing depth. Pairwise subsampling led to the expectation that sequencing depth would affect the degree of clonotype sharing among donors. Compared with non-shared clonotypes, the clonotypes found in all four sorted-subset donors had higher generation probabilities.

The junction carries 10 bases between V and J, which are trimmed by 7 bases and 5 bases respectively. The CDR3 measures 12 amino acids from cysteine to phenylalanine. Kept here is only the CDR3 DNA, which spans 36 bases and is read in frame from base 1. As encoded in the germline V gene, CDR1 is MGHDK while CDR2 is SYGVNS. TCR CDR3 regions were amplified from genomic DNA by multiplex PCR using the deep immunoSEQ assay. Extracted genomic DNA from each cell subset was distributed evenly across all wells of several immunoSEQ 96-well plates, and each plate was treated as a replicate. For sorted subsets, each replicate PCR was loaded with about 0.2 ug genomic DNA, equivalent to 32,000 or so T cell genomes. Purified libraries were measured with a Qubit 3.0 fluorometer, size-checked on a Bioanalyzer 2100, and measured again with the KAPA Library Quantification kit. A separate single-read 150-cycle Illumina NextSeq 550 flow cell was used to sequence each immunoSEQ 96-well plate. On the authors' methods: Because the immunoSEQ output included only junctional sequences and no quality scores, the filtering could not be the same as the filtering used for full-length reads. Sequences were annotated with PyIR, a Python wrapper for IgBLAST v1.9, and V/J genes and CDR3 were assigned using IMGT germline references. Reads were filtered out if the reads had weak V/J assignments (E-value above 1e-6), no CDR3, stop codons, out-of-frame junctions, or ambiguous translated residues. V3J clonotypes were defined by identical inferred V gene, J gene, and CDR3 amino acid sequence. Percentage overlap between repertoires was calculated by dividing the number of shared unique clonotypes by the size of the smaller repertoire. Repertoire richness was assessed with RTK rarefaction, the Chao1 estimator, and Recon v2.1 estimates of unobserved clonotypes. For all TCRbeta clonotypes obtained by the gDNA method from a few donors, generation probabilities were computed with OLGA. What TCRdb holds here is the immuneACCESS table cut down to in-frame rearrangements. Part of the clones is not present; checked against another copy, under half of the missing clones reflect an unresolved V gene, and the others are unexplained. V and J calls plus clone size are reproduced from that table; the DNA served to infer D and trimming. Counted in this sample were about 2.3 million clones; approximately 95% of them appeared once. Roughly 0.36% of the sample is taken by the ten largest.

The donors were healthy, HIV-negative adults with no recently reported acute infections or vaccinations. Every donor was a Caucasian adult living in Nashville, Tennessee, USA. CD4+ T cells were enriched through magnetic negative selection, after which naive cells were positively selected on CD45RA and the remaining negative fraction served as the memory subset. After blood collection by leukapheresis, PBMCs were isolated using Ficoll-Histopaque density gradient centrifugation and then cryopreserved in the vapor phase of liquid nitrogen. Purity and quantity of every magnetically sorted T cell population were checked by analytical flow cytometry. Each sorted fraction had its genomic DNA isolated and then quantified by UV absorbance on a Nanodrop 2000c. To note about this clone: Its recognized antigen is unknown. Qualities for individual bases were not recorded, and no much larger clone is one base off.

Sequences were obtained from naive CD4+ T cells from PBMCs. This sample's cell subset or site label indicates: CD45RA+ positively selected. The rearrangement joined TRBV25-1 to TRBJ2-3, with an unclear D gene assignment. The TCR comes from a man in his late teens or twenties in good health. Some clones in this sample may be carry-over from other donors' samples. For the CDR3, the sequence is CASTPFGDTQYF. The DNA is TGTGCCAGCACCCCTTTCGGAGATACGCAGTATTTT.